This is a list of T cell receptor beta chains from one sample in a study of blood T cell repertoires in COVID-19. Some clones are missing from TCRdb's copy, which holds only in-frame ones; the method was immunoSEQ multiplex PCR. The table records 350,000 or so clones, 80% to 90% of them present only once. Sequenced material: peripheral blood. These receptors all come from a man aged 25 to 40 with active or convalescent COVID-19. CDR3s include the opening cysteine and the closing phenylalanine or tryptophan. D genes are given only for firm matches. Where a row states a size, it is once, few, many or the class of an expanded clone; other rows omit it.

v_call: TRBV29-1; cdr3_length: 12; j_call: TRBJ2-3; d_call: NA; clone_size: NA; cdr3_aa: CSGRRSTDTQYF; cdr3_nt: TGCAGCGGACGGAGGTCCACAGATACGCAGTATTTT
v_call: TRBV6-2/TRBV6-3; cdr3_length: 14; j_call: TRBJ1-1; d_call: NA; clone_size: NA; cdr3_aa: CASSRYGEHTEAFF; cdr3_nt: TGTGCCAGCAGCCGATATGGGGAGCACACTGAAGCTTTCTTT
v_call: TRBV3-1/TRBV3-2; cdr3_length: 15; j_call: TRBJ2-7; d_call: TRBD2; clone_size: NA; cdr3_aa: CASSREGVGSYEQYF; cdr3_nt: TGTGCCAGCAGTCGGGAGGGTGTCGGGTCCTACGAGCAGTACTTC
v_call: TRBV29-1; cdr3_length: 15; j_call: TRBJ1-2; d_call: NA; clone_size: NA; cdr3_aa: CSVEGGGEANYGYTF; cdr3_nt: TGCAGCGTTGAAGGCGGCGGAGAAGCTAACTATGGCTACACCTTC
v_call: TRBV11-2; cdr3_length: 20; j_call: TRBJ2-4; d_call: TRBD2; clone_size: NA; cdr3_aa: CASSLDKRLAVNLAKNIQYF; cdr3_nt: TGTGCCAGCAGCTTAGACAAAAGGCTAGCGGTGAATTTAGCCAAAAACATTCAGTACTTC
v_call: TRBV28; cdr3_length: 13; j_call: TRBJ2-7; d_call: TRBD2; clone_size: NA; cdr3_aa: CASESGLTYEQYF; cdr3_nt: TGTGCCAGCGAATCGGGACTAACCTACGAGCAGTACTTC
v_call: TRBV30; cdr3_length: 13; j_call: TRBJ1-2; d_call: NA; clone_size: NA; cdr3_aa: CAWSGPGNYGYTF; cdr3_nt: TGTGCCTGGAGTGGGCCAGGGAACTATGGCTACACCTTC
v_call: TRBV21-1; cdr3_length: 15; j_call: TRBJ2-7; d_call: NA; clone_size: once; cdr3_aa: CASSPKTVSSYEQYF; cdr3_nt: TGTGCCAGCAGCCCCAAGACAGTGAGCTCCTACGAGCAGTACTTC
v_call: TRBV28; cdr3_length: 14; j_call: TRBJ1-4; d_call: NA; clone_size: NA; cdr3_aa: CASIPQWPNEKLFF; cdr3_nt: TGTGCCAGCATCCCGCAGTGGCCTAATGAAAAACTGTTTTTT
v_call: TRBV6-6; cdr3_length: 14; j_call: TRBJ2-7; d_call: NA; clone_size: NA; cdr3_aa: CASSTPGTSYEQYF; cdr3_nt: TGTGCCAGCAGCACCCCTGGGACTTCTTACGAGCAGTACTTC
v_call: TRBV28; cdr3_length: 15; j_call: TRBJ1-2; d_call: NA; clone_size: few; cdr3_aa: CASSFRTVANYGYTF; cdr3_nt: TGTGCCAGCAGTTTTAGGACAGTAGCTAACTATGGCTACACCTTC
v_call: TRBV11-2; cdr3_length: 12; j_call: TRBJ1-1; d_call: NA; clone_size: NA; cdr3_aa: CASSFQVRKAFF; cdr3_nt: TGTGCCAGCAGCTTTCAAGTGAGGAAAGCTTTCTTT
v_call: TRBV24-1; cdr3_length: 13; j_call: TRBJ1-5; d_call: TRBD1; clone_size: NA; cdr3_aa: CATNDRGNQPQHF; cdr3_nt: TGTGCCACGAACGACAGGGGAAATCAGCCCCAGCATTTT
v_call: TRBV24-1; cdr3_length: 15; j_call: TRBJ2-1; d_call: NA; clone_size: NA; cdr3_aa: CATSKDSYNYNEQFF; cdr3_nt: TGTGCCACCAGTAAGGACAGTTACAATTACAATGAGCAGTTCTTC
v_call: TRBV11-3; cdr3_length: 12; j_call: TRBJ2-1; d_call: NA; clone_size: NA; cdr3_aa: CASSQGANEQFF; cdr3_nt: TGTGCCAGCAGTCAAGGGGCCAATGAGCAGTTCTTC
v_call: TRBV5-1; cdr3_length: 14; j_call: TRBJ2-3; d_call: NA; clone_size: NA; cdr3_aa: CASSSAGRKDTQYF; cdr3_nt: TGCGCCAGCAGCTCCGCTGGGAGGAAAGATACGCAGTATTTT